Many counts were recorded for the clone carrying this T cell receptor (beta chain). Its antigen is unknown. PBMCs were isolated from an approximately 10 ml sample of fresh peripheral blood. For repertoire sequencing, the TCR beta CDR3 regions were amplified from RNA transcripts. HTBI primers primed a first-round RT-PCR, and a second-round multiplex PCR followed. MiXCR was run by TCRdb on the multiplex PCR reads, yielding one entry per CDR3 protein. The table has about 400,000 distinct CDR3 sequences, 18% seen once. These data belong to a study of Graves' ophthalmopathy and Graves' hyperthyroidism. Broader study findings: Detection in blood was also observed for most expanded thyroid clonotypes above 0.001 frequency.

Material for sequencing was peripheral blood. This receptor was identified in a young woman with Graves' ophthalmopathy.

The CDR3 DNA sequence: TGCAGCGTCGGAACACCCGGAGTTGACTATGGCTACACCTTC. Amino acids: CSVGTPGVDYGYTF. The chain joins TRBV29-1 to TRBJ1-2; no reliable D call. V was pared by 6 bases and J by 3 bases, with 17 bases between. The CDR3 length is 14 residues. Germline lookup yields CDR1 SQVTM and CDR2 ANQGSEA.